This T cell receptor (beta chain) was identified during a study of cytomegalovirus exposure and HLA in healthy donors. Study findings and constraints: Segments of the TCR beta V type were, in most cases, productive about 90% or about 30% of the time in an earlier analysis.

The PCR ran on 60 Vbeta and 13 Jbeta primers. Assay used: immunoSEQ multiplex PCR; TCRdb lists only in-frame clones, some missing. This table holds 80,000 or so clones. Notes on this clone: Its specificity is not known.

J gave up 7 bases and V 5 bases, and 5 bases lay outside the gene matches. The CDR3 length is 14 residues. Germline CDR1 and CDR2: SEHNR and FQNEAQ (reference sequence). The chain is built from TRBV7-9 and TRBJ2-7; 13 bases map to TRBD2. Sequences were obtained from PBMCs. This TCR was sampled from a man aged 50 to 59 in good health and CMV-seropositive. The CDR3 region is CASSRTSGSEEQYF. CDR3 sequence (DNA): TGTGCCAGCAGCCGGACTAGCGGGAGTGAAGAGCAGTACTTC.